One and the same sample provided the 3 T cell receptor beta chains below, sequenced in a study of CD8+ T cells in alopecia areata. Extraction and reverse transcription of RNA yielded cDNA as the sequencing template. The table came from immunoSEQ multiplex PCR; TCRdb's copy has only in-frame clones and leaves some out. The repertoire holds some 180,000 clones, with 53% as singletons. Treatment: oral pan-JAK inhibitor, 5-10 mg twice daily. This specimen consisted of CD8+ T cells sorted from blood, obtained at week 24, from a patient treated with tofacitinib. The receptors were gathered from a human donor with alopecia areata.

Only one count was recorded for this clone. This rearrangement joins TRBV6-4 to TRBJ2-6; D call uncertain. V lost 6 bases, J lost 6 bases, and 15 bases lay in between. Germline V gives CDR1 MRHNA, CDR2 SNTAGT. The CDR3 spans 15 residues. This CDR3 reads CASSETTSAANVLTF. The DNA for the CDR3 is TGTGCCAGCAGCGAAACAACCTCAGCGGCCAACGTCCTGACTTTC.

This clone is labeled medium-sized. The V call is TRBV2, the J call TRBJ2-3, with 7 bases lining up with TRBD1. V trimming: 0 bases; J trimming: 1 base; junction bases outside the gene matches: 1. The CDR3 consists of 15 residues. CDR1 and CDR2 from the germline V gene are SNHLY and FYNNEI. CDR3 protein: CASSEAGTGTDTQYF. The CDR3 coding sequence is TGTGCCAGCAGTGAAGCGGGGACAGGCACAGATACGCAGTATTTT.

V usage is TRBV10-3 and J usage is TRBJ2-3, with D hard to call. Germline loops: CDR1 ENHRY, CDR2 SYGVKD. Trimming removed 6 bases at V and 6 bases at J, with 7 bases between. CDR3 length: 11 residues. The CDR3 loop is CAISPRDTQYF. The CDR3 region has the DNA TGTGCCATCAGCCCTCGGGATACGCAGTATTTT.